This T cell receptor (beta chain) stems from a study of yellow fever vaccine responses in identical twins. Losses at the gene ends were 0 bases for V and 3 bases for J; bases not matched to a gene: 6. Germline CDR1 PRHDT, CDR2 FYEKMQ (reference sequence). The CDR3 spans 17 residues. TCRdb passed the RT-PCR reads through MiXCR, listing each CDR3 protein once. Counted here are about 17,000 distinct CDR3 sequences, around 70% occurring once; the ten biggest clones make up 2.2%. This clonotype was recorded once. The sample here was T cells from blood (PBMCs), unsorted or a sorted subset (not recorded which), taken before or after yellow fever vaccination (not recorded which). This chain connects TRBV13 to TRBJ2-1; 9 nucleotides align to TRBD2. This TCR derives from a woman aged 18 to 35 who received the yellow fever vaccine. The CDR3 reads CASSLGPSGVNYNEQFF. CDR3 DNA: TGTGCCAGCAGCTTAGGGCCTAGCGGGGTAAACTACAATGAGCAGTTCTTC.